Presented here are 20 T cell receptor beta chains from one specimen sequenced in a study of response to subunit inactivated influenza vaccine. TCRdb ran MiXCR on the RT-PCR reads and lists one entry per CDR3 protein. The sample comprises around 200,000 distinct CDR3 sequences, about an eighth of which are singletons, and 25% to 30% rests with the top ten. These data are also associated with another study on T cells expressing NK-cell markers. According to that study: The authors made TCR beta cDNA libraries by 5'RACE template switching. This switching added a universal primer site and UMIs.

Sample: CD8+ T cells sorted from PBMCs, taken 11 to 12 days after vaccination. The source of these receptors is a man aged 45-65 years who received an inactivated influenza vaccine.

The sample holds a few counts of this clonotype. This rearrangement joins TRBV5-6 to TRBJ2-3; D remains ambiguous. Germline CDR1 SGHDT, CDR2 YYEEEE. The V end was cut by 0 bases, the J end by 0 bases, with 17 bases between. This CDR3 has 18 residues. The CDR3 sequence: CASSLVVPKHFSTDTQYF. CDR3 in DNA: TGTGCCAGCAGCTTGGTGGTTCCAAAGCACTTTAGCACAGATACGCAGTATTTT.

The chain combines TRBV5-5 with TRBJ2-5; perhaps D is TRBD1 or TRBD2 (5 bases each). This CDR3 is built from 14 residues. V shed 4 bases and J shed 5 bases, with 15 bases lying between them. Germline CDR1 is SGHKS and CDR2 is YYEKEE (reference sequence). CDR3 residues: CASSPDLEGETQYF. CDR3 sequence (DNA): TGTGCCAGCAGCCCAGACTTAGAGGGGGAGACCCAGTACTTC.

V usage is TRBV6-5 and J usage is TRBJ2-2, with TRBD1 matching 10 bases. The V gene's germline CDR1 is MNHEY and CDR2 SVGAGI. Trimming cost V 0 bases and J 3 bases; bases outside gene matches: 1. The CDR3 runs 16 residues. For the CDR3, the DNA is TGTGCCAGCAGTTACTCGGGGACAGGGGACACCGGGGAGCTGTTTTTT. Translated, it gives CASSYSGTGDTGELFF.

The rearrangement uses TRBV5-5 and TRBJ1-1; no clear D. The CDR3 has 14 amino acids. The V end was cut by 3 bases, the J end by 4 bases, with 13 bases between. CDR1 is SGHKS, CDR2 YYEKEE, per germline (reference sequence). This chain's CDR3 is CASSSVGGSTEAFF. Here the CDR3 DNA reads TGTGCCAGCAGCTCGGTGGGAGGGAGCACTGAAGCTTTCTTT.

This clonotype was seen a handful of times. The chain recombines TRBV20-1 with TRBJ2-5; 10 bases map to TRBD1. The CDR3 runs 19 residues. V shed 0 bases, J shed 0 bases, and the junction held 13 bases outside the gene matches. The germline CDR1 and CDR2 sequences are DFQATT and SNEGSKA (reference sequence). The CDR3 DNA reads TGCAGTGCTAGAGATCCACCAGGACAGGGGGTCGTGTACCAAGAGACCCAGTACTTC. Encoded protein: CSARDPPGQGVVYQETQYF.

This clonotype occurred a few times. The chain uses TRBV27 and TRBJ1-1; possible D gene TRBD1, 5 bases. V lost 0 bases and J 1 base, leaving 6 bases between the germline ends. Germline V gives CDR1 MNHEY, CDR2 SMNVEV (reference sequence). This CDR3 spans 14 amino acids. This CDR3 reads CASSLSGGNTEAFF. CDR3 DNA: TGTGCCAGCAGTTTATCTGGGGGGAACACTGAAGCTTTCTTT.

This chain uses TRBV4-2 with TRBJ2-5, with TRBD1 matching over 8 bases. Per germline, CDR1 LGHNA and CDR2 YNFKEQ. The CDR3 has 16 residues. V was clipped by 2 bases and J by 4 bases; unmatched bases: 9. The CDR3 loop reads CASSQHRTGSLETQYF. CDR3 DNA: TGTGCCAGCAGCCAACACAGGACAGGGTCGTTAGAGACCCAGTACTTC.

This clonotype occurred a few times. The chain links TRBV28 to TRBJ2-7, with D tentatively TRBD1 (6 bases). There are 12 residues in the CDR3. Trimming stripped 6 bases from V and 4 bases from J, with 10 bases between. The germline gives CDR1 MDHEN, CDR2 SYDVKM. Here the CDR3 reads CASRDRLYEQYF. The CDR3 bases are TGTGCCAGCAGGGACAGATTGTACGAGCAGTACTTC.

Regarding this clonotype: A junction end diverges from the germline sequence, so it may reflect a read error. V gene TRBV12-3 or TRBV12-4 combines with J gene TRBJ1-5; D is perhaps TRBD1 (5 bases). The CDR3 runs to 14 residues. CDR3 amino acids: CASSLGGSNQPQDF. The CDR3 nucleotides read TGTGCCAGCAGTTTGGGGGGTAGCAATCAGCCCCAGGATTTT.

The chain has TRBV4-3 and TRBJ1-4, with TRBD1 as a possible D gene (5 bases). The V gene lost 3 bases and the J gene lost 6 bases, with 17 bases spanning the gap. Germline V CDR1 and CDR2: LGHNA, YSLEER. The CDR3 is 16 residues long. The CDR3 nucleotides read TGCGCCAGCAGCCACGTTCAGGGAGTCCTAGATGAAAAACTGTTTTTT. It codes for CASSHVQGVLDEKLFF.

The V call is TRBV27, the J call TRBJ2-7; D possibly matches TRBD1 or TRBD2 (5 bases each). V dropped 2 bases and J dropped 2 bases, with 10 bases sitting between them. This CDR3 is 14 amino acids long. The germline V gene has CDR1 MNHEY and CDR2 SMNVEV (reference sequence). The CDR3 protein is CASSLIGAPYEQYF. The CDR3 DNA sequence: TGTGCCAGCAGTTTAATCGGGGCCCCCTACGAGCAGTACTTC.

This clonotype showed up just a few times. This chain connects TRBV27 to TRBJ2-2; D call uncertain. The germline V gene has CDR1 MNHEY and CDR2 SMNVEV (reference sequence). CDR3 length: 14 residues. Trimming stripped 3 bases from V and 1 base from J, with 6 bases between. The CDR3 is CASSFQGNTGELFF. DNA of the CDR3: TGTGCCAGCAGTTTCCAAGGGAACACCGGGGAGCTGTTTTTT.

This clonotype was recorded a few times. The chain has TRBV10-3 and TRBJ1-1, with D unclear. Germline CDR1 is ENHRY and CDR2 is SYGVKD. V dropped 7 bases and J dropped 0 bases, with 15 bases sitting between them. This CDR3 has 15 residues. The CDR3 region has the DNA TGTGCCATCACCTCCTTCTACGGAATGAACACTGAAGCTTTCTTT. It yields the protein CAITSFYGMNTEAFF.

This clonotype has only a few counts. Here the CDR3 reads CASSYSSWEGSDEQYF. The CDR3 DNA follows: TGTGCCAGCAGTTACTCCAGTTGGGAGGGATCCGACGAGCAGTACTTC. The gene calls are TRBV27 and TRBJ2-7, with 7 bases lining up with TRBD2. CDR3 length: 16 amino acids. V lost 4 bases to trimming and J lost 5 bases; unmatched junction nucleotides: 14. Looked up from germline, CDR1 is MNHEY and CDR2 is SMNVEV (reference sequence).

The sample holds a few counts of this clonotype. The V call is TRBV7-8, the J call TRBJ2-5, with 7 bases identical to TRBD1. The germline V gene encodes CDR1 SGHVS and CDR2 FQNEAQ. V dropped 1 base and J dropped 5; count of bases not matched to a gene: 19. The CDR3 sequence is 19 residues long. The CDR3 DNA sequence: TGTGCCAGCAGCTTAGTACGCCTGACCGGGACAGCCTTGTCGGAGACCCAGTACTTC. The encoded protein is CASSLVRLTGTALSETQYF.

This clonotype has a handful of counts. V gene TRBV28 combines with J gene TRBJ2-1; the match to TRBD2 covers 13 bases. CDR1 and CDR2 (germline): MDHEN, SYDVKM. The V and J ends lost 3 bases and 2 bases, in that order; junction bases with no gene match: 4. The CDR3 has 17 residues. CDR3 DNA sequence: TGTGCCAGCAGTTTTCGGACTAGCGGGGGCACCTACAATGAGCAGTTCTTC. Its protein is CASSFRTSGGTYNEQFF.

This chain uses TRBV12-3 or TRBV12-4 with TRBJ1-5, with 7 bases matching TRBD1. CDR3 length: 13 residues. Here the CDR3 reads CGGTAGRGQPQHF. The CDR3 bases are TGTGGCGGGACAGCGGGTCGAGGTCAGCCCCAGCATTTT.

The table lists this clonotype with many counts. The V call is TRBV5-1, the J call TRBJ2-1; 9 bases are shared with TRBD2. The CDR3 has 16 residues. V lost 0 bases to trimming and J lost 7 bases; unmatched junction nucleotides: 8. Germline values: CDR1 SGHRS, CDR2 YFSETQ. The CDR3 is CASSLGVAGERNEQFF. CDR3 DNA: TGCGCCAGCAGCTTGGGGGTAGCGGGGGAGAGAAATGAGCAGTTCTTC.

The gene calls are TRBV3-1 and TRBJ2-3; D unclear. The CDR3 is made up of 18 amino acids. The V gene's germline CDR1 is LGHDT and CDR2 YNNKEL (reference sequence). Between the trimmed V and J ends, which lost 1 base and 3 bases, there was a span of 20 bases. CDR3 nucleotide sequence: TGTGCCAGCAGCCAAGTAGGAGTAGCATCGGAACAAACAGATACGCAGTATTTT. It codes for CASSQVGVASEQTDTQYF.

The V call is TRBV28, the J call TRBJ1-2; 12 bases map to TRBD1. CDR1 and CDR2 from the germline V gene are MDHEN and SYDVKM. V gave up 7 bases and J gave up 8 bases; unmatched junction bases: 11. The CDR3 extends over 15 amino acids. CDR3 sequence reads: CASNLVGTGGGGYTF. The CDR3 DNA sequence: TGTGCCAGCAACTTAGTGGGGACAGGGGGCGGCGGCTACACCTTC.